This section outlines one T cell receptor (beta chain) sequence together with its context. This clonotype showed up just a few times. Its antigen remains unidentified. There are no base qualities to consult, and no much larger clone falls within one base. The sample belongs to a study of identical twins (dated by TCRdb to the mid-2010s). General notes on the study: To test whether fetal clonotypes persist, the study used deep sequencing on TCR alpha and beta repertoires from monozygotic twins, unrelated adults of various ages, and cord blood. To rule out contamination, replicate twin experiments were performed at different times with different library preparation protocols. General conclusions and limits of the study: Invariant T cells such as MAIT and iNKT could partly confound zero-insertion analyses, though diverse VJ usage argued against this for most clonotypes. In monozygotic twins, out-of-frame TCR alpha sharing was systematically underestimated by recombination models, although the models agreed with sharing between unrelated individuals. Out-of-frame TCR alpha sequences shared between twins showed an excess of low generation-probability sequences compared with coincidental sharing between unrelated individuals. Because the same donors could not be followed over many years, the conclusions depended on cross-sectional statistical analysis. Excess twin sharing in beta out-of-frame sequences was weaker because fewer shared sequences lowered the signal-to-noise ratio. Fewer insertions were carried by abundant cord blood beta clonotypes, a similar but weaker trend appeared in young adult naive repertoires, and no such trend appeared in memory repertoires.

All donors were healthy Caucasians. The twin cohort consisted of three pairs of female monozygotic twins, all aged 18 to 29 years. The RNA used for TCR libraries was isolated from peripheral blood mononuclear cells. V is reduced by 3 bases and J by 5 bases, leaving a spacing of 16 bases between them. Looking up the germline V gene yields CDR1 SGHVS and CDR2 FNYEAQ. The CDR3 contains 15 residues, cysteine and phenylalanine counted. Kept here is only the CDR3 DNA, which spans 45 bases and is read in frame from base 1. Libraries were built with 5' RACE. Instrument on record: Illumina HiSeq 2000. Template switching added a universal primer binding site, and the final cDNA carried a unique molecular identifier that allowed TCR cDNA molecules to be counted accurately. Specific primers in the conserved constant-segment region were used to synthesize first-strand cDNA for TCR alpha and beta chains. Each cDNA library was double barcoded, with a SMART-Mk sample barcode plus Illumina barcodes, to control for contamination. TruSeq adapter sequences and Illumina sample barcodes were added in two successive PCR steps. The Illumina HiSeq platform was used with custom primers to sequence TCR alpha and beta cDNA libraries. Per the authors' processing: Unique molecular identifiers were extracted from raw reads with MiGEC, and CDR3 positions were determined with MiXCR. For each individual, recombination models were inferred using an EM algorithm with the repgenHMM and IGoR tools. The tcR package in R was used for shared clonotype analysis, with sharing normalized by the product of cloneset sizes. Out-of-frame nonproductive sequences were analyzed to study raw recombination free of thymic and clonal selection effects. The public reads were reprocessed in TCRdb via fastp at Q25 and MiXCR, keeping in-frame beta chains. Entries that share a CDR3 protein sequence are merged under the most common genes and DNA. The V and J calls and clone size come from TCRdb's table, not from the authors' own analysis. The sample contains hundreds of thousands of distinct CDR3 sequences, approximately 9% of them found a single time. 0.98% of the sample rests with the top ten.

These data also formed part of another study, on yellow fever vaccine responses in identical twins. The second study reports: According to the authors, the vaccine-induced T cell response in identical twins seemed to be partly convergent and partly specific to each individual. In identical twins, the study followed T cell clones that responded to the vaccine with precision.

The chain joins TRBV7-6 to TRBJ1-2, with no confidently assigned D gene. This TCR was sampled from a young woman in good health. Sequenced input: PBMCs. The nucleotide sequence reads TGTGCCAGCAGCTTCTCTGACGGGGATTTTTATGGCTACACCTTC. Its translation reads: CASSFSDGDFYGYTF.